This TCR beta chain is from a study of Graves' ophthalmopathy and Graves' hyperthyroidism. On the study more broadly: Peripheral blood sampling preceded any treatment and occurred at initial diagnosis.

Details on this clonotype: As yet, its antigen is unknown.

General study points: In separating ophthalmopathy from stable hyperthyroidism, a 13-signature model achieved about 90% sensitivity and 70% to 83% specificity. For predicting ophthalmopathy progression, the model had roughly 64% sensitivity and 72.22% specificity. In blood appeared most of the expanded thyroid clonotypes whose frequency exceeded 0.001.

RNA transcripts provided the template for amplifying TCR beta CDR3 regions. RT-PCR with HTBI primers came first, then second-round multiplex PCR. TCRdb passed the multiplex PCR reads through MiXCR, listing each CDR3 protein once. This sample yields 170,000 or so distinct CDR3 sequences, of which less than 45% are seen a single time; less than 6% belongs to the top ten. Source material: peripheral blood. The receptor was derived from a woman aged 40-49 years with Graves' ophthalmopathy.

The DNA for the CDR3 is TGCAGCGGTGGCGGGGGGGGCCCAAAGACCCAGTACTTC. Its protein is CSGGGGGPKTQYF. V usage is TRBV29-1 and J usage is TRBJ2-5, with 9 nucleotides matching TRBD2. Germline lookup yields CDR1 SQVTM and CDR2 ANQGSEA. V shed 7 bases and J 6 bases; nucleotides not matched to a gene: 9. The CDR3 contains 13 residues.